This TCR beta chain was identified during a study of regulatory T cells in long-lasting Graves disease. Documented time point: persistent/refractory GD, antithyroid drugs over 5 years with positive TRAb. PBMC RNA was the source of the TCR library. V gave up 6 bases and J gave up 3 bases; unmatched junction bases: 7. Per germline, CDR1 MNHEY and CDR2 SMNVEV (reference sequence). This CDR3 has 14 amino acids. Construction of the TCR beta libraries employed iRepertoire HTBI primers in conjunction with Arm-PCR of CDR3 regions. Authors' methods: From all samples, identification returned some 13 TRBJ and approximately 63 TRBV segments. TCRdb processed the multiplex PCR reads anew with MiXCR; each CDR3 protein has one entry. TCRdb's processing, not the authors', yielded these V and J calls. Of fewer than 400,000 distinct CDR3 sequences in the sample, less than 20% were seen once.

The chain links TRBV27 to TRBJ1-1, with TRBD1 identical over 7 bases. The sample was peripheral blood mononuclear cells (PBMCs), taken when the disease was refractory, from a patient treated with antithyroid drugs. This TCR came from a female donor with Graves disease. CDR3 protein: CASSNRGDYTEAFF. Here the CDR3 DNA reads TGTGCCAGCAGCAACAGGGGTGATTACACTGAAGCTTTCTTT.